Here is one TCR beta chain with its context. Its antigen remains unidentified. Produced via immunoSEQ multiplex PCR; TCRdb's table is partial and in-frame only. The sample carries over 4,000 clones, about 75% recorded once. Between the mid-2010s and the late 2010s, patients underwent resection in Japan or China. The data were taken from a study of immune evolution from preneoplasia to lung adenocarcinoma. Study-level points and caveats: Compared with EGFR-mutant or double wild-type lesions, KRAS-mutant nodules were more clonal. Top clone share appeared to fall from AAH through AIS, MIA, adenocarcinoma.

What was sequenced was FFPE minimally invasive lung adenocarcinoma tissue. The receptor's source is a person aged 65-85 years with lung adenocarcinoma.

The CDR3 DNA reads as TGCAGCGTGACCCTGACAGGTTTATCCTACGAGCAGTACTTC. Encoded protein: CSVTLTGLSYEQYF. The chain joins TRBV29-1 to TRBJ2-7, with D possibly TRBD1 on 6 matching bases. The CDR3 length is 14 residues. The germline gives CDR1 SQVTM, CDR2 ANQGSEA. The V gene lost 6 bases and the J gene lost 1 base, with 16 bases spanning the gap.